The T cell receptor (beta chain) under discussion was sequenced for a study of T cells in Graves' hyperthyroidism and ophthalmopathy. Whole-study findings and limits: Within blood appeared most thyroid clonotypes that had expanded above 0.001. Stable hyperthyroidism was separated from ophthalmopathy by a model based on 13 V-J features.

As to this clonotype: Its antigen is undetermined.

After removal of 6 bases from V and 9 bases from J, the junction contained 8 bases not matched to a gene. The CDR3 length is 14 residues. What was amplified from RNA transcripts were TCR beta CDR3 regions. The HTBI primer set drove a first-round RT-PCR of the TCR CDR3. TCRdb fed the multiplex PCR reads into MiXCR, producing one record per CDR3 protein. The sample consists of more than 500,000 distinct CDR3 sequences, 46% of them appearing once. This receptor was obtained from an adult woman with Graves' disease, either hyperthyroidism or ophthalmopathy (not recorded which). The source material was peripheral blood or thyroid tissue (not recorded which). The J gene is TRBJ1-6, the V gene TRBV12-3 or TRBV12-4; 7 positions match TRBD1. CDR3 coding DNA: TGTGCCAGCAGAGCCGGGACAGTTACTTCACCCCTCCACTTT. As protein: CASRAGTVTSPLHF.